This TCR beta chain derives from a study of blood T cell repertoires in COVID-19. From germline, CDR1 is SGHKS and CDR2 YYEKEE (reference sequence). This CDR3 is 14 amino acids long. V was clipped by 4 bases and J by 4 bases, with 14 bases between them. How the authors handled the data: Estimated nucleated cell counts came from reference gene primer amplification. TCRdb's table, derived via immunoSEQ multiplex PCR, lists solely in-frame clones and lacks some. V and J calls and clone size come straight from that table; D and trimming were deduced from the DNA. This repertoire shows tens of thousands of clones, over 75% found once; its top ten account for roughly 6.2%.

J is TRBJ1-2 and V is TRBV5-5; the D gene is possibly TRBD1 (5 bases). The material sequenced was peripheral blood. The clonotype comes from a man in his forties with acute or convalescent COVID-19. Written as DNA, the CDR3 is TGTGCCAGCAGCCAGGGCCAGAGTCGCTATGGCTACACCTTC. Protein product: CASSQGQSRYGYTF.